This entry lists 13 T cell receptor beta chains sequenced from one sample in a study of CXCR3-negative and CXCR3-positive naive CD8 T cells. The TRB libraries of cDNA were built by UMI-labeled 5' RACE. TCRdb re-called the 5' RACE reads and catalogs CDR3 proteins one per entry, DNA excluded. Its clone listing holds tens of thousands of distinct CDR3 sequences. Material: memory CD8+ T cells from blood. The receptors were gathered from a human donor in good health. Some clones in this sample may be carry-over from other donors' samples.

The chain employs TRBV7-9 and TRBJ1-1; TCRdb names TRBD1, which stays unverified in the absence of DNA. CDR3 size: 16 residues. Per germline, CDR1 SEHNR and CDR2 FQNEAQ (reference sequence). CDR3 sequence: CASSLLAGGSNTEAFF.

The chain is built from TRBV12-3 or TRBV12-4 and TRBJ2-5; TCRdb gives TRBD1 as the D gene, but with no DNA this cannot be confirmed. The CDR3 totals 15 residues. The CDR3 here is CASSQTGGGQETQYF.

The chain combines TRBV20-1 with TRBJ1-2; TCRdb's assignment of TRBD1 cannot be checked, as there is no DNA. Germline V gives CDR1 DFQATT, CDR2 SNEGSKA (reference sequence). The CDR3 is made up of 15 amino acids. The CDR3 here is CSARDTGTPNYGYTF.

The chain links TRBV4-3 to TRBJ2-2; TCRdb designates TRBD2, a call that cannot be tested without DNA. CDR1 and CDR2 (germline): LGHNA, YSLEER. The CDR3 consists of 16 residues. CDR3 region: CASSQDAGREPGELFF.

The chain joins TRBV7-3 to TRBJ2-7; as DNA is missing, the TRBD2 call by TCRdb cannot be tested. The V gene's germline CDR1 is SGHTA and CDR2 FQGTGA. The CDR3 extends over 15 amino acids. Here the CDR3 reads CASSLGPAGAYEQYF.

This chain connects TRBV7-2 to TRBJ2-3; TCRdb reports TRBD2, a call that lacks DNA to check it against. The CDR3 runs 18 residues. Germline CDR1 is SGHTA and CDR2 is FQGNSA. The chain's CDR3 is CASSLAPSTSGGADTQYF.

The rearrangement joins TRBV4-1 to TRBJ2-7; TCRdb gives TRBD2 as the D gene, but with no DNA this cannot be confirmed. The CDR3 length is 15 residues. Germline V CDR1 and CDR2: MGHRA, YSYEKL. The CDR3 sequence is CASSQVTSGKVEQYF.

The CDR3 region is CASRQGVDTQYF. The J gene is TRBJ2-3, the V gene TRBV28; lacking DNA, the TRBD1 call made by TCRdb goes unchecked. The CDR3 runs 12 residues. The germline V gene encodes CDR1 MDHEN and CDR2 SYDVKM.

The rearrangement joins TRBV24-1 to TRBJ2-5; TCRdb's assignment of TRBD2 cannot be checked, as there is no DNA. The CDR3 loop spans 16 amino acids. Germline CDR1 KGHDR, CDR2 SFDVKD. CDR3 loop: CATSDSVAGDQETQYF.

The genes are TRBV6-4 and TRBJ2-1. This CDR3 is 15 amino acids long. Per germline, CDR1 MRHNA and CDR2 SNTAGT. This chain's CDR3 is CASSDDSSSYNEQFF.

The chain carries TRBV2 and TRBJ2-7; there is no DNA to check the TCRdb D call of TRBD1. CDR3 size: 12 residues. Germline V gives CDR1 SNHLY, CDR2 FYNNEI. The CDR3: CASFPRSDEQYF.

V usage is TRBV12-3 or TRBV12-4 and J usage is TRBJ1-4; as DNA is missing, the TRBD1 call by TCRdb cannot be tested. CDR3 length: 13 amino acids. The CDR3 loop is CASSLGTGEKLFF.

The V gene is TRBV7-6, the J gene TRBJ2-1; TCRdb reports TRBD1, a call that lacks DNA to check it against. The CDR3 totals 15 residues. Germline lookup yields CDR1 SGHVS and CDR2 FNYEAQ. CDR3 sequence reads: CASSLPLAGGDEQFF.